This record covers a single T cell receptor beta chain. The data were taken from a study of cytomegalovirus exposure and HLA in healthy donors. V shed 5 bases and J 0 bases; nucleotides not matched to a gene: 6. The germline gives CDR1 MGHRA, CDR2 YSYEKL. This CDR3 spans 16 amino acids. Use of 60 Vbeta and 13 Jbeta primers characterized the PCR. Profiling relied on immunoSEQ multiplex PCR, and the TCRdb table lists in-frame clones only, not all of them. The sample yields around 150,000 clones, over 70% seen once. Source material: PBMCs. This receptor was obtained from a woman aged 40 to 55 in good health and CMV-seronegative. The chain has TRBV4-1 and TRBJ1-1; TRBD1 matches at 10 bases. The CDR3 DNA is TGCGCCAGCAGCAGCGGGACAGGGGCGGTGAACACTGAAGCTTTCTTT. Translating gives CASSSGTGAVNTEAFF.